This TCR beta chain comes out of a study of CD8+ T cells in alopecia areata. The overall study: Oral tofacitinib (5 to 10 mg twice daily) was administered to treated patients. Tofacitinib therapy lasting 6 to 18 months was followed by 6 months off drug. Affected scalp percentage determined the severity score of treated patients. General observations from the study: Especially in alopecia totalis/universalis, lesional scalp showed greater clonality than normal scalp did.

The CDR3 runs to 18 residues. CDR1 is SGHRS and CDR2 is YFSETQ in the germline V gene. About this clone itself: Its specificity is unknown.

The authors extracted RNA and reverse transcribed it into cDNA as the sequencing template. Here immunoSEQ multiplex PCR was the method, and the copy in TCRdb shows in-frame clones only, minus some. The sample contains 200,000 to 250,000 clones, 64% of which appear only once. Stated treatment: oral pan-JAK inhibitor, 5-10 mg twice daily. This chain joins TRBV5-1 and TRBJ2-5; D is possibly TRBD2 (6 bases). The DNA end is more similar to TRBJ2-7, so the J call may be wrong. The input for sequencing was CD4+ T cells sorted from blood, taken at week 4, from a patient treated with tofacitinib. The clonotype originates from a human donor with alopecia areata. The CDR3 loop is CASSLQRALTHPQYEQYF. Here the CDR3 DNA reads TGCGCCAGCAGCTTGCAGCGGGCGCTCACCCACCCTCAGTACGAGCAGTACTTC.